This entry features one T cell receptor (beta chain) sequence. Its antigen is unidentified. Germline-derived CDR1 and CDR2 are MNHEY and SMNVEV (reference sequence). The CDR3 extends over 16 amino acids. J lost 3 bases, V lost 3 bases, and 10 bases had no gene match. The repertoire was sequenced with immunoSEQ multiplex PCR; TCRdb's copy has only in-frame clones and lacks some. The data contain some 97,000 clones, about nine tenths of them singletons. This entry comes from a study of OX40 agonist ivuxolimab in advanced cancers. Study overall: Antecedent anti-PD-1, anti-PD-L1 or anti-CTLA-4 therapy was permissible, with about 39% having received some. Three dose-escalation patients had partial responses: one with hepatocellular carcinoma and two with cutaneous melanoma.

Findings and limits, study-wide: The authors also found low normalized T-cell clonal expansion in some nonresponders. At 0.1 to 3.0 mg/kg, CD4+ and CD8+ blood T cells expanded clonally by week 6.

The TCR originated in an adult with an advanced solid tumor such as melanoma, head and neck, liver or kidney cancer. The J gene is TRBJ1-1, the V gene TRBV27; TRBD1 aligns across 7 bases. The specimen was CD4+ or CD8+ T cells sorted from blood, collected in a trial of the OX40 agonist ivuxolimab. The CDR3: CASSFRGGQGHTEAFF. The CDR3 DNA follows: TGTGCCAGCAGTTTCAGGGGGGGTCAGGGGCACACTGAAGCTTTCTTT.